Many counts were recorded for the clone carrying this T cell receptor beta chain. HTBI primers from iRepertoire and Arm-PCR of CDR3 regions yielded the TCR beta libraries. TCRdb fed the multiplex PCR reads into MiXCR, producing one record per CDR3 protein. The table lists roughly 510,000 distinct CDR3 sequences, around 16% of them singletons. V lost 2 bases to trimming and J lost 6 bases, with 16 bases between them. CDR1 SGHTA and CDR2 FQGTGA come from the germline V gene. This CDR3 has 16 amino acids. The data were taken from a study of regulatory T cells in long-lasting Graves disease. As for time point: newly diagnosed GD, antithyroid drugs for less than 3 months. Extracted RNA from PBMCs served as the source of the TCR library. These data also formed part of another study, on T cells in Graves' hyperthyroidism and ophthalmopathy.

The chain joins TRBV7-3 to TRBJ2-2; possibly TRBD2 for D (5 bases). The sequences come from peripheral blood mononuclear cells (PBMCs), collected at new diagnosis, from a patient treated with antithyroid drugs. The sequence came from a man aged 18 to 29 with Graves disease. CDR3 in amino acids: CASSLAREGFAGELFF. The CDR3 coding sequence is TGTGCCAGCAGCTTAGCGAGGGAAGGATTCGCCGGGGAGCTGTTTTTT.